Following are 29 T cell receptor beta chains from one sample sequenced in a study of spatial heterogeneity in lung cancer. MiXCR, applied by TCRdb to the 5' RACE reads, yields one record per CDR3 protein. The table shows roughly 39,000 distinct CDR3 sequences, with roughly 8% occurring only once. This sample's time point: sample taken at primary tumor resection. The sample consisted of PBMCs, taken at surgery. The receptors originated from a male donor with early-stage non-small cell lung cancer.

This clonotype was counted at least ten times. The chain has TRBV7-9 and TRBJ2-7; the match to TRBD1 covers 10 bases. Germline lookup yields CDR1 SEHNR and CDR2 FQNEAQ (reference sequence). This CDR3 has 16 amino acids. After removal of 3 bases from V and 3 bases from J, the junction contained 8 bases not matched to a gene. The CDR3 DNA is TGTGCCAGCAGCTTTCCGACAGGGGGCAAGGACTACGAGCAGTACTTC. This gives the protein CASSFPTGGKDYEQYF.

This clonotype was recorded at least ten times. The chain employs TRBV29-1 and TRBJ2-1; 14 bases align to TRBD2. The CDR3 is 17 residues long. The germline CDR1 and CDR2 sequences are SQVTM and ANQGSEA. The V gene end was trimmed by 5 bases and the J gene end by 5 bases; junction bases not matched to a gene: 11. The CDR3 is CSVQGLAGDWVNNEQFF. CDR3 nucleotides: TGCAGCGTTCAGGGACTAGCGGGAGATTGGGTAAACAATGAGCAGTTCTTC.

V gene TRBV11-3 combines with J gene TRBJ2-3; the D gene is possibly TRBD2 (5 bases). The length of the CDR3 is 16 residues. The ends were cut back, 4 bases at V and 3 bases at J, with 17 bases in the middle. Germline V CDR1 and CDR2: SGHNT, YENEEA. CDR3 DNA: TGTGCCAGCAGCTCCGGTCTAGCCGGTAGGACAGATACGCAGTATTTT. Amino acids: CASSSGLAGRTDTQYF. Full variable domain (rest looked up from reference TRBV11-3 and TRBJ2-3): EAGVVQSPRYKIIEKKQPVAFWCNPISGHNTLYWYLQNLGQGPELLIRYENEEAVDDSQLPKDRFSAERLKGVDSTLKIQPAELGDSAVYLCASSSGLAGRTDTQYFGPGTRLTVL.

This clonotype was recorded many times. The J gene is TRBJ1-1, the V gene TRBV5-6; D uncertain. Trimming took 3 bases from V and 4 from J, leaving 13 bases between them. The CDR3 totals 14 residues. Per germline, CDR1 SGHDT and CDR2 YYEEEE. The CDR3 reads CASSYKGWITEAFF. CDR3 nucleotide sequence: TGTGCCAGCAGCTATAAGGGATGGATCACTGAAGCTTTCTTT.

This clonotype was detected many times. The rearrangement joins TRBV12-3 or TRBV12-4 to TRBJ2-1; a weak D match, TRBD2 (5 bases). Trimming pared 5 bases from V and 9 bases from J, leaving 17 bases between. There are 14 residues in the CDR3. The CDR3 protein is CASSPITRDGEQFF. Here the CDR3 DNA reads TGTGCCAGCAGTCCTATCACTAGGGATGGTGAGCAGTTCTTC.

This clonotype was recorded many times. V gene TRBV29-1 combines with J gene TRBJ2-3; a weak D match, TRBD2 (7 bases). There are 15 residues in the CDR3. CDR1 SQVTM and CDR2 ANQGSEA come from the germline V gene. V lost 7 bases, J lost 2 bases, and 19 bases lay in between. The CDR3 region is CSANQGGGPTDTQYF. CDR3 DNA sequence: TGCAGCGCCAACCAAGGGGGGGGCCCCACAGATACGCAGTATTTT.

This clonotype was seen at least ten times. The chain employs TRBV5-8 and TRBJ1-1, with TRBD1 identical over 7 bases. The CDR3 contains 16 residues. In germline, CDR1 is SGHTS, CDR2 YDEGEE. Unmatched junction bases numbered 7, after V lost 0 bases and J lost 2 bases. The CDR3 sequence is CASSLERGTANTEAFF. The CDR3 DNA is TGTGCCAGCAGCTTGGAGAGAGGGACAGCCAACACTGAAGCTTTCTTT.

This clonotype was seen repeatedly, ten times or more. This chain connects TRBV15 to TRBJ2-7; tentative D call: TRBD1 (7 bases). The CDR3 runs 16 residues. Germline CDR1 is LNHNV and CDR2 is YYDKDF (reference sequence). Trimming took 2 bases from V and 5 from J, leaving 19 bases between them. The CDR3, as DNA: TGTGCCACCAGCAGAACCAGGGGGGTTGTAGCGGACGAGCAGTACGTC. It specifies CATSRTRGVVADEQYV.

This clonotype was found many times. This chain links TRBV24-1 with TRBJ2-5; TRBD1 agrees at 8 bases. This CDR3 comprises 18 residues. Germline CDR1 is KGHDR and CDR2 is SFDVKD. V shed 3 bases, J shed 2 bases, and the junction held 13 bases outside the gene matches. The CDR3 loop is CATSDTDRGAATQETQYF. In DNA, the CDR3 is TGTGCCACCAGTGATACCGACAGGGGAGCGGCCACACAAGAGACCCAGTACTTC.

This clonotype is termed medium-sized. V and J are TRBV7-8 and TRBJ2-1; 10 bases match TRBD2. This CDR3 comprises 16 residues. Germline-derived CDR1 and CDR2 are SGHVS and FQNEAQ. The V and J ends lost 4 bases and 7 bases, in that order; junction bases with no gene match: 10. The CDR3 DNA reads as TGTGCCAGCAGCTCACCGACTAGCGGGTACATGAATGAGCAGTTCTTC. Translating it yields CASSSPTSGYMNEQFF.

This clonotype came up many times. The V call is TRBV6-1, the J call TRBJ2-7; tentative D call: TRBD1 (6 bases). The CDR3 is 14 residues long. In germline, CDR1 is MNHNS, CDR2 SASEGT. V lost 7 bases, J lost 1 base, and 14 bases lay in between. The CDR3 reads CASMAQTGSYEQYF. The CDR3 DNA follows: TGTGCCAGCATGGCCCAGACAGGTTCCTACGAGCAGTACTTC.

This sequence joins TRBV6-2 or TRBV6-3 and TRBJ1-1, with D possibly TRBD1 on 5 matching bases. The CDR3 is 16 amino acids. V lost 2 bases to trimming and J lost 0 bases, with 13 bases between them. Germline values: CDR1 MNHEY, CDR2 SVGEGT. The CDR3 loop is CASSYTMRGVNTEAFF. In nucleotides, the CDR3 is TGTGCCAGCAGTTACACGATGAGGGGAGTGAACACTGAAGCTTTCTTT.

This chain connects TRBV12-5 to TRBJ2-5, with 9 bases that match TRBD2. Germline trimming cut 2 bases from V and 3 bases from J; bases unmatched to any gene: 7. This CDR3 is built from 16 residues. Germline V lookup: CDR1 LGHNT, CDR2 FRNRAP. DNA for the CDR3: TGTGCTAGTGGTTTGCTTCCTATAGCGGGGGAAGAGACCCAGTACTTC. Its protein product is CASGLLPIAGEETQYF.

There are many counts of this clonotype. This rearrangement joins TRBV29-1 to TRBJ2-7; D possibly corresponds to TRBD1 (6 bases). Germline CDR1 is SQVTM and CDR2 is ANQGSEA. The CDR3 loop spans 11 amino acids. The CDR3 bases are TGCAGGGCAGGCAGGGGCCACGAGCAGTACGTC. Its translation: CRAGRGHEQYV.

This clonotype was detected only a few times. The chain combines TRBV6-5 with TRBJ2-5; 7 bases are a match to TRBD1. From germline, CDR1 is MNHEY and CDR2 SVGAGI. The CDR3 is made up of 15 amino acids. V dropped 4 bases and J dropped 5; count of bases not matched to a gene: 10. The CDR3 DNA follows: TGTGCCAGCAGTTTCCAACAGGGGAGCGGCGAGACCCAGTACTTC. Translating gives CASSFQQGSGETQYF.

The table lists this clonotype with many counts. The chain employs TRBV7-9 and TRBJ2-1, with no clear D. Per the germline V gene, CDR1 is SEHNR and CDR2 is FQNEAQ (reference sequence). Trimming removed 2 bases from V and 12 bases from J, with 17 bases in between. The CDR3 consists of 14 residues. The CDR3 bases are TGTGCCAGCAGCTTAAAGGTTACAATTATCGGGCAGTTCTTC. This gives the protein CASSLKVTIIGQFF. The complete variable domain, with remaining parts taken from reference TRBV7-9 and TRBJ2-1, reads DTGVSQNPRHKITKRGQNVTFRCDPISEHNRLYWYRQTLGQGPEFLTYFQNEAQLEKSRLLSDRFSAERPKGSFSTLEIQRTEQGDSAMYLCASSLKVTIIGQFFGPGTRLTVL.

The table lists this clonotype with many counts. The chain is built from TRBV25-1 and TRBJ1-2; D call uncertain. The germline V gene encodes CDR1 MGHDK and CDR2 SYGVNS. CDR3 length: 11 residues. Trimming stripped 2 bases from V and 5 bases from J, with 3 bases between. CDR3: CASSEVYGYTF. In nucleotides, the CDR3 is TGTGCCAGCAGTGAAGTTTATGGCTACACCTTC.

This chain connects TRBV20-1 to TRBJ1-1; the D gene is possibly TRBD1 (6 bases). Trimming shortened V by 6 bases and J by 0 bases, and 14 bases separated the two germline ends. CDR3 length: 14 amino acids. Germline lookup yields CDR1 DFQATT and CDR2 SNEGSKA (reference sequence). Here the CDR3 DNA reads TGCAGTGCAAGGAGGGGGAGCCTGAACACTGAAGCTTTCTTT. Translating gives CSARRGSLNTEAFF.

The genes are TRBV27 and TRBJ1-1; D remains ambiguous. Germline loops: CDR1 MNHEY, CDR2 SMNVEV (reference sequence). The V end lost 9 bases, the J end lost 4 bases, and 9 bases lay between the germline ends. The CDR3 covers 11 residues. CDR3 amino acids: CASLTVTEAFF. The CDR3 nucleotides read TGTGCCAGTCTGACTGTCACTGAAGCTTTCTTT.

This clonotype was counted a few times. V and J are TRBV20-1 and TRBJ1-2, with D perhaps matching TRBD1 (6 bases). The ends were cut back, 6 bases at V and 5 bases at J, with 19 bases in the middle. Germline lookup yields CDR1 DFQATT and CDR2 SNEGSKA (reference sequence). The CDR3 loop spans 14 amino acids. The CDR3 DNA reads as TGCAGTGCCACTACTGGACAGTCAACTTATGGCTACACCTTC. It translates to CSATTGQSTYGYTF.

In this sample, this clonotype turned up a few times. This chain joins TRBV18 and TRBJ2-1; 9 positions match TRBD1. Germline V CDR1 and CDR2: KGHSH, LQKENI. V lost 3 bases and J lost 5; bases outside the gene matches: 5. The CDR3 length is 15 residues. CDR3 in amino acids: CASSPGTGTHNEQFF. The DNA of the CDR3 is TGTGCCAGCTCACCTGGGACAGGGACCCACAATGAGCAGTTCTTC.

In its sample, this clonotype was seen many times. The V gene is TRBV10-3, the J gene TRBJ2-5; D might be TRBD1 or TRBD2, each matching 6 bases. Germline V CDR1 and CDR2: ENHRY, SYGVKD. This CDR3 comprises 13 residues. V lost 6 bases, J lost 6 bases, and 14 bases lay in between. The CDR3: CAIRGTSGQTQYF. The CDR3 DNA follows: TGTGCCATCAGAGGGACAAGCGGGCAGACCCAGTACTTC.

In the case of this clonotype: Possible read error: a much larger clone is one base away. The rearrangement links TRBV19 to TRBJ2-1, with 10 bases lining up with TRBD2. The CDR3 extends over 14 amino acids. V gave up 3 bases and J gave up 12 bases; unmatched junction bases: 8. Per the germline V gene, CDR1 is LNHDA and CDR2 is SQIVND (reference sequence). The CDR3 loop reads CASSIGLAGAAQFF. CDR3 bases: TGTGCCAGTAGTATCGGTCTAGCGGGAGCTGCGCAGTTCTTC.

This clonotype showed up just a few times. Here the CDR3 DNA reads TGTGCCAGCAGCCGGGGCGGGGAAGAGACCCAGTACTTC. This gives the protein CASSRGGEETQYF. This chain joins TRBV7-2 and TRBJ2-5; D may be TRBD2 (6 bases). Looked up from germline, CDR1 is SGHTA and CDR2 is FQGNSA. The CDR3 runs to 13 residues. The ends were cut back, 5 bases at V and 3 bases at J, with 10 bases in the middle. Full variable domain (outside the CDR3, taken from reference TRBV7-2 and TRBJ2-5): GAGVSQSPSNKVTEKGKDVELRCDPISGHTALYWYRQSLGQGLEFLIYFQGNSAPDKSGLPSDRFSAERTGGSVSTLTIQRTQQEDSAVYLCASSRGGEETQYFGPGTRLLVL.

This clonotype has a count of ten or more. CDR3 in DNA: TGTGCCAGCAGTTTTATGACTGCCAGTAATGAGCAGTTCTTC. Translated, it gives CASSFMTASNEQFF. This chain joins TRBV12-3 or TRBV12-4 and TRBJ2-1; D gene uncertain. The ends were cut back, 3 bases at V and 7 bases at J, with 13 bases in the middle. The CDR3 sequence is 14 residues long.

This clonotype was recorded a few times. V and J are TRBV20-1 and TRBJ2-1; 9 positions match TRBD2. This CDR3 has 15 residues. Germline CDR1 and CDR2: DFQATT and SNEGSKA (reference sequence). Losses at the gene ends were 0 bases for V and 4 bases for J; bases not matched to a gene: 4. The CDR3 DNA follows: TGCAGTGCTAGAGACCTTGCGGGGGGGTACAATGAGCAGTTCTTC. Protein sequence: CSARDLAGGYNEQFF.

V and J are TRBV27 and TRBJ1-1; maybe TRBD1 (6 bases). From germline, CDR1 is MNHEY and CDR2 SMNVEV (reference sequence). Trimming took off 4 bases at V and 1 base at J, with 13 bases between the two ends. The CDR3 contains 15 residues. The CDR3 bases are TGTGCCAGCAGTTCCAAGCCGGGACAGAACACTGAAGCTTTCTTT. Translated: CASSSKPGQNTEAFF.

In regard to this clonotype: This may arise from a read error, as a much more abundant clone is one base away. It is likely a read error, because the conserved phenylalanine at the end of the CDR3 is missing. This chain uses TRBV2 with TRBJ1-1; D uncertain. Deletions cut 6 bases from V and 0 bases from J, with 8 bases between. This CDR3 contains 13 residues. Germline assignment: CDR1 SNHLY and CDR2 FYNNEI. CDR3 sequence (DNA): TGTGCCAGCAGGGAGGGCCTGAACACTGAAGCTTTCCTT. It yields the protein CASREGLNTEAFL.

A few counts support this clonotype. V is TRBV4-1 and J is TRBJ2-3, with 8 bases aligning to TRBD2. The junction had 11 bases not matched to a gene; V was cut back by 3 bases and J by 6 bases. CDR1 and CDR2 (germline): MGHRA, YSYEKL. The CDR3 totals 16 residues. The CDR3 region is CASSQTMAGGRDTQYF. CDR3 bases: TGCGCCAGCAGCCAGACGATGGCGGGGGGTAGGGATACGCAGTATTTT.